The rows below give T cell receptor beta chains drawn from one sample of a study of blood T cell repertoires in COVID-19. The protocol was immunoSEQ multiplex PCR, while the TCRdb copy is restricted to in-frame clones and leaves out a portion. The data show 400,000 or so clones, 75% to 90% seen once. The sequenced sample consisted of PBMCs or T cells enriched from blood (not recorded which). The source of these receptors is a man in his thirties or forties who had recovered from COVID-19. Each CDR3 is given without its conserved first and last residue.

v_call,cdr3_length,cdr3_aa
TRBV5-1,14,ASSLGSTRATDEQY
TRBV6-5,11,ASRTDTSYEQY
TRBV7-9,12,ASSLASDRDEQY
TRBV12-3/TRBV12-4,11,ASRMGQGGGYT
TRBV10-3,11,AISESEYYEQY
TRBV28,16,ASSSPSAGTGWTFGYT
TRBV2,12,ASRQGAGTDTQY
TRBV19,14,ASRMKDRTSGNTIY
TRBV7-8,13,ASSLAGLAAYEQY
TRBV11-2,15,ASSLDHWGEDNSPLH
TRBV4-1,15,ASSQPTAGGRDDEQF
TRBV10-2,11,ASLANSGNTIY
TRBV7-2,11,ASSLTGLSPLH
TRBV24-1,15,ATSVGGTGYPENEQF
TRBV7-2,13,ASSLVLTGMNEQF
TRBV5-1,10,ASSLVGYEQY
TRBV5-1,12,ASSSLAGQNIQY
TRBV27,12,ASSQRGNTDTQY
TRBV12-5,12,ASAGTSGNHEQY
TRBV5-5,13,ASSPRQGAVTEAF
TRBV20-1,9,SATMETGYT
TRBV15,13,ATSPTSGSYNEQF
TRBV7-6,15,ASSSLAGGPVTGELF
TRBV28,10,ASSFRNTEAF
TRBV9,16,ASSVSPSGSFGTDTQY
TRBV5-1,12,ASSPEGGPTEAF
TRBV19,13,ASSIDKGLAYEQY
TRBV11-2,14,ASSLDRAPNTGELF
TRBV28,14,ASSFLGLAGADTQY
TRBV30,10,AWAGEGTEAF
TRBV9,12,ASSVEGAAEKLF
TRBV28,15,ASSLYGTGGISYEQY
TRBV19,10,ASSGGEEKLF
TRBV23-1,14,ASSQQDRGPSDTQY